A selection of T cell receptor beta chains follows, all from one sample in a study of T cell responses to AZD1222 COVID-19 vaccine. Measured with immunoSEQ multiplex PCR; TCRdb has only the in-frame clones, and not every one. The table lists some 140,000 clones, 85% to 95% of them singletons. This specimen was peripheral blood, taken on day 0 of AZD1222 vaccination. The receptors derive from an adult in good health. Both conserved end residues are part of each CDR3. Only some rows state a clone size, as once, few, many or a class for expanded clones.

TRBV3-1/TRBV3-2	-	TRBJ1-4	CASSQYTEEKLFF
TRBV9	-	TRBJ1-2	CASSVALTGGTGYGYTF
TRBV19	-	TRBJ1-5	CASNGGRGGQPQHF
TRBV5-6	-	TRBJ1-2	CASSLGGVHGYTF
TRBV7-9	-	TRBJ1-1	CASSVDRGAEAFF
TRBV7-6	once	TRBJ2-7	CASSPLAGGLSYEQYF
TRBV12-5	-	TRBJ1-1	CASGLGTITEAFF
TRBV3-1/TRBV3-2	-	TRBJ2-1	CASSQGWQGSMREQFF
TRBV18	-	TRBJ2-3	CASSKGTDTQYF
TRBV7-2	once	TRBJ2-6	CASSSENTGANVLTF
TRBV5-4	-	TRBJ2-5	CASSPQAGSQETQYF